This T cell receptor (beta chain) was captured in a study of blood T cell repertoires in COVID-19. This CDR3 is built from 15 residues. V was clipped by 4 bases and J by 0 bases; unmatched bases: 5. The germline gives CDR1 SQVTM, CDR2 ANQGSEA. Sequencing used immunoSEQ multiplex PCR; TCRdb keeps in-frame clones, though not all of them. This table holds 200,000 to 250,000 clones, roughly 84% found once. The origin of this receptor is a man aged 35 to 55 with active or convalescent COVID-19. Sequencing was done on a sample of peripheral blood. The V gene is TRBV29-1, the J gene TRBJ2-2; 7 bases align to TRBD1. CDR3 in DNA: TGCAGCGTTGGTGACAGGGTCACGAACACCGGGGAGCTGTTTTTT. It specifies CSVGDRVTNTGELFF.